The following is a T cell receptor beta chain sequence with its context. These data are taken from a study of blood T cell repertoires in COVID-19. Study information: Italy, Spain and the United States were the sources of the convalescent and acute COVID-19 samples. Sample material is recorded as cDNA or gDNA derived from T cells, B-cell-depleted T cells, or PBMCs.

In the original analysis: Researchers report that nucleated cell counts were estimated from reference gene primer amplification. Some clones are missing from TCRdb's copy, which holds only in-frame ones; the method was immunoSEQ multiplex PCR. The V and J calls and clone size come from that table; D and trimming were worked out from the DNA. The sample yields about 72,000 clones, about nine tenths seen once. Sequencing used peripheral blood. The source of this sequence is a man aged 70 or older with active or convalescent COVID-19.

The CDR3 protein is CASSPTSGNSYEQYF. CDR3 nucleotides: TGTGCCAGCAGCCCCACTAGCGGAAACTCCTACGAGCAGTACTTC. The chain links TRBV7-3 to TRBJ2-7, with 8 bases lining up with TRBD2. The V gene end was trimmed by 5 bases and the J gene end by 0 bases; junction bases not matched to a gene: 6. Germline V gene data show CDR1 as SGHTA and CDR2 as FQGTGA. The CDR3 extends over 15 amino acids.